The entry below gives a single T cell receptor (beta chain) sequence along with its context. This sample is drawn from a study of blood T cell repertoires in COVID-19. Per germline, CDR1 MNHEY and CDR2 SVGAGI. Trimming stripped 5 bases from V and 0 bases from J, with 11 bases between. The CDR3 spans 15 residues. Assay: immunoSEQ multiplex PCR; the TCRdb copy retains only in-frame clones and omits some. The top ten hold 0.88% of the sample, which has 120,000 or so clones, around 88% seen once. The J gene is TRBJ1-5, the V gene TRBV6-5; D is possibly TRBD1 (6 bases). The receptor comes from a woman aged 45-65 years with active or convalescent COVID-19. Sequencing input: peripheral blood. DNA for the CDR3: TGTGCCAGCAGTCGCACAGGGAGTAGCAATCAGCCCCAGCATTTT. Translated, it gives CASSRTGSSNQPQHF.